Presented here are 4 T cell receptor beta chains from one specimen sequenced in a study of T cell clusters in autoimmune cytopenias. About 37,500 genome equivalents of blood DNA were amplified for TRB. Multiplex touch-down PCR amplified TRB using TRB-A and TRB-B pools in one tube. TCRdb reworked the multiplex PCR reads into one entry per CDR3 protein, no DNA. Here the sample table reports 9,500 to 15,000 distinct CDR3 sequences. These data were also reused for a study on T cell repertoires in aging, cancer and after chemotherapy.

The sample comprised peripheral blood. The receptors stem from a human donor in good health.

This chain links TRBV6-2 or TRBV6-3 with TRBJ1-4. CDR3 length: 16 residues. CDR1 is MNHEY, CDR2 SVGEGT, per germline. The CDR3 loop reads CASSYAVPATNEKLFF.

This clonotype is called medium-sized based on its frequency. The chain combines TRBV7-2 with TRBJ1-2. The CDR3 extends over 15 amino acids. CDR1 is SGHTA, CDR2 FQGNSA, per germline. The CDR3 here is CASSLEETGDYGYTF.

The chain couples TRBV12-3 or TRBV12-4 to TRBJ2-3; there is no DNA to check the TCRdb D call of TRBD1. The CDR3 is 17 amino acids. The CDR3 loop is CASSHLGRGALTDTQYF.

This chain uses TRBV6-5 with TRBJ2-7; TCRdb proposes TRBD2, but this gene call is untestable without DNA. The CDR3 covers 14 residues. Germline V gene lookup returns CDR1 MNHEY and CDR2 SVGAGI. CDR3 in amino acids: CASRLAGRGGEQYF.